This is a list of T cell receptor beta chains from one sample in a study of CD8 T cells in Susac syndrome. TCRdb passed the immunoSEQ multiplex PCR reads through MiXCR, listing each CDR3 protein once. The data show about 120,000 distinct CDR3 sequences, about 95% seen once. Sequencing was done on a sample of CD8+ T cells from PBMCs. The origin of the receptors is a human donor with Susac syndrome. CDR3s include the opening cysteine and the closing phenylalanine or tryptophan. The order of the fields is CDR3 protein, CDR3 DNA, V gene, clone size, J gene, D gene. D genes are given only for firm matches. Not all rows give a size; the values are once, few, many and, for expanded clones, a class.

cdr3_aa: CASSTGAAYEQYF
cdr3_nt: TGTGCCAGTAGTACGGGGGCCGCCTACGAGCAGTACTTC
v_call: TRBV19
clone_size: once
j_call: TRBJ2-7
d_call: .

cdr3_aa: CASSEPFSYNEQFF
cdr3_nt: TGTGCCAGCAGTGAACCCTTCTCCTACAATGAGCAGTTCTTC
v_call: TRBV6-5
clone_size: .
j_call: TRBJ2-1
d_call: .

cdr3_aa: CASSEVGGGSADTQYF
cdr3_nt: TGTGCCAGCAGCGAGGTCGGCGGGGGAAGCGCAGATACGCAGTATTTT
v_call: TRBV9
clone_size: .
j_call: TRBJ2-3
d_call: TRBD2

cdr3_aa: CASSYSIVGQGEGYTF
cdr3_nt: TGTGCCAGCAGTTACAGTATCGTAGGACAGGGTGAAGGCTACACCTTC
v_call: TRBV6-5
clone_size: once
j_call: TRBJ1-2
d_call: TRBD1

cdr3_aa: CSVGAESTNEKLFF
cdr3_nt: TGCAGCGTTGGAGCGGAGTCAACTAATGAAAAACTGTTTTTT
v_call: TRBV29-1
clone_size: once
j_call: TRBJ1-4
d_call: .

cdr3_aa: CASSDGGSYYEQYF
cdr3_nt: TGTGCCAGCAGTGACGGGGGCTCCTACTACGAGCAGTACTTC
v_call: TRBV2
clone_size: .
j_call: TRBJ2-7
d_call: .

cdr3_aa: CAVGGGGNEQFF
cdr3_nt: TGTGCCGTTGGGGGGGGCGGGAATGAGCAGTTCTTC
v_call: TRBV7-2
clone_size: .
j_call: TRBJ2-1
d_call: .

cdr3_aa: CATSGYRGGIQYF
cdr3_nt: TGTGCCACCAGCGGATACAGGGGTGGCATTCAGTACTTC
v_call: TRBV15
clone_size: once
j_call: TRBJ2-4
d_call: TRBD1

cdr3_aa: CSARVSPGTNEQFF
cdr3_nt: TGCAGTGCTAGAGTGTCTCCCGGGACCAATGAGCAGTTCTTC
v_call: TRBV20-1
clone_size: .
j_call: TRBJ2-1
d_call: .

cdr3_aa: CASNPPPLGRETQYF
cdr3_nt: TGTGCCAGCAACCCTCCCCCCCTAGGTCGAGAGACCCAGTACTTC
v_call: TRBV7-9
clone_size: .
j_call: TRBJ2-5
d_call: .